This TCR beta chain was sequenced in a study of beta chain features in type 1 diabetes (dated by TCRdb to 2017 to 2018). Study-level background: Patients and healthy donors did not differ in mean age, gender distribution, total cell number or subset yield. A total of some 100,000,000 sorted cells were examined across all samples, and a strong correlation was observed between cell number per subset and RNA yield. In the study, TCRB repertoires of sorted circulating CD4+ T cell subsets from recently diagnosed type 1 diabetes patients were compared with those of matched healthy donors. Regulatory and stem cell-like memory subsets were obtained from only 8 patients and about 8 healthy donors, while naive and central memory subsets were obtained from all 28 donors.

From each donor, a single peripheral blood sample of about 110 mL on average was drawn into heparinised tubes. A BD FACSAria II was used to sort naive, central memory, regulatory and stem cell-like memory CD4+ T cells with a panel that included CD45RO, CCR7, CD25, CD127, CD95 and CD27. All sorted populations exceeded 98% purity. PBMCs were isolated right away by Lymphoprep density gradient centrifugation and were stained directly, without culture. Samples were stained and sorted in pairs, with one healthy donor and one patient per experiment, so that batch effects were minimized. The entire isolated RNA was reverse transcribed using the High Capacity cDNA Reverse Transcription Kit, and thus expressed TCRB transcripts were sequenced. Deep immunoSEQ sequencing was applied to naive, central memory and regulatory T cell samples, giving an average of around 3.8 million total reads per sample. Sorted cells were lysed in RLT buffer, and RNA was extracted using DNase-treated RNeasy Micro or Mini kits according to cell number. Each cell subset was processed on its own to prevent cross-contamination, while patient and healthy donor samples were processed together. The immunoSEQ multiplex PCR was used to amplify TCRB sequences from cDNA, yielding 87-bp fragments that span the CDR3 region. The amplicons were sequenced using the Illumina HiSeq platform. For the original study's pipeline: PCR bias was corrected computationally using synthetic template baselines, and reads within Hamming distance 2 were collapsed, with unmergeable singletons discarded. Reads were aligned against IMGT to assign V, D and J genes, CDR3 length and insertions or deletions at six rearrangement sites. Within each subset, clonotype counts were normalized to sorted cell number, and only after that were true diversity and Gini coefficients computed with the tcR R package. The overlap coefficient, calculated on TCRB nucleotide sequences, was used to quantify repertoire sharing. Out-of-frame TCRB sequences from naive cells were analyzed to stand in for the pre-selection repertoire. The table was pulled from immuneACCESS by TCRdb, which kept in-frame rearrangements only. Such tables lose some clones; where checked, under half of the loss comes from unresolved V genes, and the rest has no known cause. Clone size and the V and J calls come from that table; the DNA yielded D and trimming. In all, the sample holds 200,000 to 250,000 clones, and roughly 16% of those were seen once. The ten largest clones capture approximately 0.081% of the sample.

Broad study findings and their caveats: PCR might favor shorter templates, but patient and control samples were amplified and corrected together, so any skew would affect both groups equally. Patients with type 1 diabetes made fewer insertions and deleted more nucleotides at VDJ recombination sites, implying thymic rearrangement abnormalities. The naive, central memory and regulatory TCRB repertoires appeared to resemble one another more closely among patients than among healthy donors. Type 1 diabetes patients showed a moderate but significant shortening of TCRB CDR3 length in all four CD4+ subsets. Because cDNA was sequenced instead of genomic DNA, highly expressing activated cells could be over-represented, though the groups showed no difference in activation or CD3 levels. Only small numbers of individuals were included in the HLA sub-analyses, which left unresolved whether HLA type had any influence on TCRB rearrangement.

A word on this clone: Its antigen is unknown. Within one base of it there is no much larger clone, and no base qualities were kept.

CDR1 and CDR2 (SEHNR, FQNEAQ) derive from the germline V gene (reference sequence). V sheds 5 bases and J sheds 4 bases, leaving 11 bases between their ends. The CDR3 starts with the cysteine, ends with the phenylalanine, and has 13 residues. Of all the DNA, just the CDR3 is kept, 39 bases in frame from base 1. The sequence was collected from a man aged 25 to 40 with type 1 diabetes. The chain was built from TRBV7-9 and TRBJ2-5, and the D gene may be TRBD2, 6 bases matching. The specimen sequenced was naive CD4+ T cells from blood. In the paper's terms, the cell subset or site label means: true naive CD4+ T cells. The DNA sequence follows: TGTGCCAGCAGCCACGGGGGTGGAGAGACCCAGTACTTC. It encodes CASSHGGGETQYF.